Each of the 5 T cell receptor beta chains below was sequenced from the same sample in a study of shared clonotypes between healthy human individuals. The naive CD8 fraction comprised CD45RO-negative cells positively selected for CCR7 and excluded terminally differentiated effector memory CD45RA+ cells. Some clones are missing from TCRdb's copy, which holds only in-frame ones; the method was immunoSEQ multiplex PCR. The data contain about 2.2 million clones, about 93% of them seen just once; the ten biggest clones take up less than 2%. The sample was naive CD8+ T cells from PBMCs. The origin of the receptors is a man aged 18 to 30 in good health. Some clones in this sample may be carry-over from other donors' samples.

The chain recombines TRBV7-9 with TRBJ2-7; TRBD1 agrees at 8 bases. From germline, CDR1 is SEHNR and CDR2 FQNEAQ (reference sequence). With 5 bases clipped from V and 5 bases from J, the junction kept 11 bases outside the gene matches. The CDR3 runs to 15 residues. The CDR3: CASSRTGTGKDEQYF. In DNA form, the CDR3 reads TGTGCCAGCAGCCGCACGGGGACAGGAAAAGACGAGCAGTACTTC.

The genes are TRBV28 and TRBJ2-3; no clear D. CDR3 size: 11 residues. V lost 8 bases to trimming and J lost 6 bases, with 9 bases between them. Germline lookup yields CDR1 MDHEN and CDR2 SYDVKM. Written as DNA, the CDR3 is TGTGCCAGCGGGTACTCCGATACGCAGTATTTT. Translated, it gives CASGYSDTQYF.

The V call is TRBV4-1, the J call TRBJ1-1; D is undetermined. Germline CDR1 is MGHRA and CDR2 is YSYEKL. The CDR3 has 14 amino acids. V was shortened by 1 base and J by 3 bases, with 9 bases between the two germline ends. The CDR3 DNA sequence: TGCGCCAGCAGCCAAGTTGGAGAGCACACTGAAGCTTTCTTT. Residues: CASSQVGEHTEAFF.

This clone was seen only once. The chain recombines TRBV7-8 with TRBJ2-7, with 10 bases aligning to TRBD2. V lost 5 bases and J lost 4; bases outside the gene matches: 8. CDR3 size: 15 residues. Germline assignment: CDR1 SGHVS and CDR2 FQNEAQ. As DNA, the CDR3 is TGTGCCAGCAGCCCGGCTAGCGGGAGACTTTACGAGCAGTACTTC. This sequence encodes CASSPASGRLYEQYF.

The chain carries TRBV6-6 and TRBJ2-7; 10 positions agree with TRBD1. V dropped 6 bases and J dropped 6; count of bases not matched to a gene: 11. CDR1 and CDR2 (germline): MNHNY, SVGAGI (reference sequence). This CDR3 comprises 15 residues. CDR3 sequence reads: CASRGLPGQGSEQYF. The CDR3 DNA sequence: TGTGCCAGCAGGGGGCTTCCGGGACAGGGGTCCGAGCAGTACTTC.